The 32 T cell receptor beta chains below come from one sample, sequenced in a study of cytomegalovirus exposure and HLA in healthy donors. Researchers ran the PCR with 60 Vbeta and 13 Jbeta primers. Generated by immunoSEQ multiplex PCR, the TCRdb table keeps only in-frame clones and is missing some. The table has approximately 150,000 clones, approximately 71% seen once. Sequencing was performed on PBMCs. These receptors originate from a woman aged 60-70 years in good health and CMV-seronegative.

This CDR3 reads CASSSMDWEETQYF. The DNA for the CDR3 is TGCGCCAGCAGCTCGATGGACTGGGAAGAGACCCAGTACTTC. The J gene is TRBJ2-5, the V gene TRBV5-1; weak D call: TRBD2 (5 bases). The CDR3 is 14 amino acids. V lost 3 bases and J 3 bases, leaving 12 bases between the germline ends. Germline V gene sequence: CDR1 SGHRS, CDR2 YFSETQ.

The chain carries TRBV2 and TRBJ2-2; TRBD2 aligns across 9 bases. The CDR3 has 17 residues. After removal of 1 base from V and 1 base from J, the junction contained 4 bases not matched to a gene. CDR1 SNHLY and CDR2 FYNNEI come from the germline V gene. This chain's CDR3 is CASSEESLAGNTGELFF. The CDR3 bases are TGTGCCAGCAGTGAAGAATCACTAGCGGGGAACACCGGGGAGCTGTTTTTT.

V gene TRBV21-1 combines with J gene TRBJ2-1; the table's D call TRBD2 went unverified against the DNA. TRBV21-1 is termed a pseudogene. This CDR3 is 21 amino acids long. The CDR3 spells CASSPRKLAGDLDESYNEQFF. DNA for the CDR3: TGTGCCAGCAGCCCTCGAAAGCTAGCGGGAGATCTCGATGAGTCCTACAATGAGCAGTTCTTC.

The chain combines TRBV7-2 with TRBJ1-5; possibly TRBD1 for D (6 bases). V lost 3 bases, J lost 6 bases, and 12 bases lay in between. Per germline, CDR1 SGHTA and CDR2 FQGNSA. The CDR3 totals 14 residues. The CDR3 region is CASSFQGNGQPQHF. In nucleotides, the CDR3 is TGTGCCAGCAGCTTTCAGGGGAACGGTCAGCCCCAGCATTTT.

The chain employs TRBV19 and TRBJ2-7; 8 bases are a match to TRBD2. Germline V gene sequence: CDR1 LNHDA, CDR2 SQIVND (reference sequence). The J segment lost 6 bases and the V segment lost 4 bases, leaving 11 bases of the junction unmatched. This CDR3 contains 15 residues. The CDR3: CASSNLSGRSGEQYF. The CDR3 nucleotides read TGTGCCAGTAGTAACCTCAGCGGGAGATCGGGCGAGCAGTACTTC.

This CDR3 is CASSLMWDSEAFF. The CDR3 DNA is TGTGCCAGCAGTTTAATGTGGGACAGTGAAGCTTTCTTT. This rearrangement joins TRBV27 to TRBJ1-1, with TRBD1 matching over 7 bases. The CDR3 runs to 13 residues. V lost 2 bases, J lost 7 bases, and 4 bases stayed unmatched. In germline, CDR1 is MNHEY, CDR2 SMNVEV (reference sequence).

This chain links TRBV7-6 with TRBJ1-4; D is perhaps TRBD1 (6 bases). Trimming stripped 2 bases from V and 8 bases from J, with 18 bases between. The germline V gene has CDR1 SGHVS and CDR2 FNYEAQ. This CDR3 comprises 16 residues. The CDR3 loop is CASSLREGRGREKLFF. The CDR3 DNA sequence: TGTGCCAGCAGCTTAAGGGAGGGCAGGGGCCGGGAAAAACTGTTTTTT.

The chain combines TRBV4-2 with TRBJ1-3; possible D gene TRBD1, 5 bases. The V end lost 4 bases, the J end lost 0 bases, and 10 bases lay between the germline ends. Germline lookup yields CDR1 LGHNA and CDR2 YNFKEQ. The length of the CDR3 is 15 residues. The CDR3 DNA reads as TGTGCCAGCAGCCCCCTGGGGGGCTCTGGAAACACCATATATTTT. As protein: CASSPLGGSGNTIYF.

A few counts support this clone. V gene TRBV19 combines with J gene TRBJ2-7, with TRBD2 matching 8 bases. Trimming cost V 5 bases and J 5 bases; bases outside gene matches: 11. From germline, CDR1 is LNHDA and CDR2 SQIVND (reference sequence). This CDR3 is 15 amino acids long. The CDR3 region has the DNA TGTGCCAGTAGTGGGGCAGCAGCGGGGGATAACGAGCAGTACTTC. Protein: CASSGAAAGDNEQYF.

The chain combines TRBV7-2 with TRBJ2-3, with TRBD1 identical over 7 bases. This CDR3 is 16 amino acids long. CDR1 and CDR2 from the germline V gene are SGHTA and FQGNSA. The J segment lost 3 bases and the V segment lost 3 bases, leaving 9 bases of the junction unmatched. CDR3 sequence: CASSFNRGGATDTQYF. In DNA form, the CDR3 reads TGTGCCAGCAGCTTTAACAGGGGTGGTGCAACAGATACGCAGTATTTT.

This rearrangement joins TRBV6-6 to TRBJ1-5, with D possibly being TRBD1 (5 bases). Germline V lookup: CDR1 MNHNY, CDR2 SVGAGI (reference sequence). CDR3 length equals 14 residues. Trimming stripped 6 bases from V and 0 bases from J, with 9 bases between. The CDR3: CASRDDSSNQPQHF. CDR3 in DNA: TGTGCCAGCAGAGACGACAGTAGCAATCAGCCCCAGCATTTT.

The genes are TRBV10-1 and TRBJ2-5; D is possibly TRBD2 (5 bases). Germline assignment: CDR1 WNHNN and CDR2 SYGVQD (reference sequence). V gave up 2 bases and J gave up 12 bases, with 28 bases separating them. CDR3 size: 17 residues. In DNA, the CDR3 is TGCGCCAGCAGTGAGGTTAGGTTAGGCGGGCTGGTCGTGCGTGAGTACTTC. Amino acids: CASSEVRLGGLVVREYF.

The chain links TRBV4-2 to TRBJ2-2; 11 nucleotides agree with TRBD2. From germline, CDR1 is LGHNA and CDR2 YNFKEQ. V dropped 7 bases and J dropped 6; count of bases not matched to a gene: 10. There are 16 residues in the CDR3. CDR3 residues: CASTRGSGRAPGELFF. Written as DNA, the CDR3 is TGTGCCAGCACCCGAGGTAGCGGGAGGGCCCCCGGGGAGCTGTTTTTT.

CDR3 region: CASSLDTGPEQFF. CDR3 DNA sequence: TGTGCCAGCAGCTTAGACACAGGCCCGGAGCAGTTCTTC. This chain joins TRBV7-3 and TRBJ2-1, with a possible D match to TRBD1 (5 bases). Germline loops: CDR1 SGHTA, CDR2 FQGTGA. Trimming removed 2 bases from V and 10 bases from J, with 12 bases in between. This CDR3 contains 13 residues. The whole variable domain, remainder taken from reference TRBV7-3 and TRBJ2-1, is GAGVSQTPSNKVTEKGKYVELRCDPISGHTALYWYRQSLGQGPEFLIYFQGTGAADDSGLPNDRFFAVRPEGSVSTLKIQRTERGDSAVYLCASSLDTGPEQFFGPGTRLTVL.

V usage is TRBV5-8 and J usage is TRBJ1-4, with 9 bases lining up with TRBD1. Germline V gene data show CDR1 as SGHTS and CDR2 as YDEGEE. The CDR3 loop spans 13 amino acids. DNA of the CDR3: TGTGCAAAAAGAGACAGGGGGGATGAAAAACTGTTTTTT. Translating it yields CAKRDRGDEKLFF.

The gene calls are TRBV18 and TRBJ1-3; 10 bases align to TRBD1. Germline CDR1 and CDR2: KGHSH and LQKENI. Trimming at V came to 5 bases and at J to 0 bases, leaving 7 bases not matched to a gene. The CDR3 consists of 17 residues. CDR3 DNA sequence: TGTGCCAGCTCAGCAGGACAGGGGGTTATCTCTGGAAACACCATATATTTT. This gives the protein CASSAGQGVISGNTIYF. Full variable domain (missing parts from reference TRBV18 and TRBJ1-3): NAGVMQNPRHLVRRRGQEARLRCSPMKGHSHVYWYRQLPEEGLKFMVYLQKENIIDESGMPKERFSAEFPKEGPSILRIQQVVRGDSAAYFCASSAGQGVISGNTIYFGEGSWLTVV.

J is TRBJ2-1 and V is TRBV5-6; no firm D call. V dropped 0 bases and J dropped 0 bases, with 10 bases sitting between them. This CDR3 spans 16 amino acids. In germline, CDR1 is SGHDT, CDR2 YYEEEE. CDR3 protein: CASSLGVGGSYNEQFF. The CDR3 nucleotides are TGTGCCAGCAGCTTGGGTGTCGGTGGCTCCTACAATGAGCAGTTCTTC.

The chain is built from TRBV11-1 and TRBJ2-2, with 7 bases matching TRBD2. Trimming cost V 6 bases and J 2 bases; bases outside gene matches: 18. Germline loops: CDR1 SGHAT, CDR2 FQDESV (reference sequence). The CDR3 runs to 19 residues. The CDR3 spells CASSRGDADEYFNTGELFF. CDR3 sequence (DNA): TGTGCCAGCAGTCGGGGGGACGCCGATGAATATTTCAACACCGGGGAGCTGTTTTTT.

This clone was detected only a few times. This sequence joins TRBV2 and TRBJ1-2, with a tentative D call TRBD1 (6 bases). Germline V gene lookup returns CDR1 SNHLY and CDR2 FYNNEI. The germline V and J ends were trimmed by 4 bases and 4 bases, with 13 bases remaining between them. This CDR3 is built from 14 residues. CDR3 residues: CASSGPDRTYGYTF. The CDR3 coding sequence is TGTGCCAGCAGTGGACCAGACAGGACCTATGGCTACACCTTC.

The chain has TRBV27 and TRBJ1-4; 7 positions match TRBD1. Trimming at V came to 5 bases and at J to 7 bases, leaving 10 bases not matched to a gene. Germline assignment: CDR1 MNHEY and CDR2 SMNVEV (reference sequence). The CDR3 is 15 amino acids. Here the CDR3 DNA reads TGTGCCAGCAGTCAGAGGACAGGTTATATTGAAAAACTGTTTTTT. It specifies CASSQRTGYIEKLFF.

The CDR3 region has the DNA TGTGCCAGCACCAAACGGGGGGGGCGGGAAGGCTACACCTTC. It encodes CASTKRGGREGYTF. V gene TRBV6-1 combines with J gene TRBJ1-2, with a weak D call TRBD1 (6 bases). The CDR3 contains 14 residues. Germline V gives CDR1 MNHNS, CDR2 SASEGT. V was trimmed by 7 bases and J by 8 bases, leaving 20 bases between them.

This clone was seen only a few times. This rearrangement joins TRBV4-1 to TRBJ2-1, with D maybe TRBD2 (6 bases). Germline CDR1 is MGHRA and CDR2 is YSYEKL. This CDR3 has 15 amino acids. V lost 3 bases and J 6 bases, leaving 15 bases between the germline ends. CDR3 DNA: TGCGCCAGCAGCCACCACACCCAGGGACTCAATGAGCAGTTCTTC. Amino acid sequence: CASSHHTQGLNEQFF.

The chain has TRBV11-2 and TRBJ2-7; D gene uncertain. The CDR3 is made up of 15 amino acids. V was shortened by 0 bases and J by 2 bases, with 11 bases between the two germline ends. CDR1 SGHAT and CDR2 FQNNGV come from the germline V gene. DNA for the CDR3: TGTGCCAGCAGCTTAGATGGCAGCGAGGCCTACGAGCAGTACTTC. It translates to CASSLDGSEAYEQYF.

The chain uses TRBV6-1 and TRBJ2-5; D is perhaps TRBD2 (5 bases). The germline V gene encodes CDR1 MNHNS and CDR2 SASEGT. The CDR3 covers 15 residues. The germline V and J ends were trimmed by 2 bases and 2 bases, with 12 bases remaining between them. Here the CDR3 DNA reads TGTGCCAGCAGTGAAACCCACCCGGGGCAAGAGACCCAGTACTTC. Its protein product is CASSETHPGQETQYF.

The gene calls are TRBV5-4 and TRBJ2-3; 10 positions match TRBD1. This CDR3 has 14 amino acids. Germline CDR1 and CDR2: SGHNT and YYREEE (reference sequence). V gave up 4 bases and J gave up 8 bases; unmatched junction bases: 7. CDR3 in amino acids: CASSPGQGIITQYF. The CDR3 DNA is TGTGCCAGCAGCCCGGGACAGGGGATAATTACGCAGTATTTT.

The chain uses TRBV29-1 and TRBJ2-5; 8 nucleotides match TRBD1. Unmatched junction bases numbered 8, after V lost 6 bases and J lost 2 bases. The CDR3 spans 14 residues. Germline V gene data show CDR1 as SQVTM and CDR2 as ANQGSEA. In nucleotides, the CDR3 is TGCAGCGTGGACGGGACAGGAATACAAGAGACCCAGTACTTC. This sequence encodes CSVDGTGIQETQYF.

This chain links TRBV11-3 with TRBJ2-2, with 10 nucleotides matching TRBD1. Trimming at V came to 5 bases and at J to 6 bases, leaving 9 bases not matched to a gene. From germline, CDR1 is SGHNT and CDR2 YENEEA. CDR3 length: 16 residues. Written as DNA, the CDR3 is TGTGCCAGCAGCCGAATGACAGGGGGCGTCCCCGGGGAGCTGTTTTTT. Amino acids: CASSRMTGGVPGELFF.

J is TRBJ2-3 and V is TRBV9; maybe TRBD2 (6 bases). V lost 5 bases and J lost 4, with 17 bases in between. Germline CDR1 reads SGDLS; CDR2 reads YYNGEE. This CDR3 has 15 residues. The CDR3 spells CASSARDLDADTQYF. The CDR3 coding sequence is TGTGCCAGCAGTGCAAGGGACTTAGATGCAGATACGCAGTATTTT.

The gene calls are TRBV5-1 and TRBJ2-3; possibly TRBD2 for D (6 bases). The germline V gene has CDR1 SGHRS and CDR2 YFSETQ. This CDR3 contains 15 residues. V was cut by 5 bases and J by 0 bases, with 13 bases left in between. CDR3 nucleotides: TGCGCCAGCAGGAGATCGGGGGAAAGCACAGATACGCAGTATTTT. It translates to CASRRSGESTDTQYF.

The chain has TRBV2 and TRBJ1-2; tentative D call: TRBD1 (6 bases). The CDR3 spans 16 residues. The germline gives CDR1 SNHLY, CDR2 FYNNEI. V lost 6 bases and J 2 bases, leaving 19 bases between the germline ends. This CDR3 reads CASSAPPGVENYGYTF. The CDR3 nucleotides read TGTGCCAGCAGCGCCCCCCCAGGGGTTGAGAACTATGGCTACACCTTC.

The sample holds a few counts of this clone. The rearrangement joins TRBV2 to TRBJ1-5; D unclear. The CDR3 is 13 residues long. Germline V gene lookup returns CDR1 SNHLY and CDR2 FYNNEI. The germline V and J ends were trimmed by 4 bases and 6 bases, with 10 bases remaining between them. The CDR3 nucleotides read TGTGCCAGCAGTGGTACGGTGTTTCAGCCCCAGCATTTT. Translating gives CASSGTVFQPQHF. The whole variable domain, filled in from reference TRBV2 and TRBJ1-5, reads EPEVTQTPSHQVTQMGQEVILRCVPISNHLYFYWYRQILGQKVEFLVSFYNNEISEKSEIFDDQFSVERPDGSNFTLKIRSTKLEDSAMYFCASSGTVFQPQHFGDGTRLSIL.

This chain links TRBV19 with TRBJ1-4; D unclear. With 7 bases removed from V and 7 bases from J, the gap between germline ends came to 19 bases. Germline assignment: CDR1 LNHDA and CDR2 SQIVND (reference sequence). The CDR3 has 15 amino acids. CDR3 in DNA: TGTGCCAGTAATCCGCCTGGCGGGCGGGGTGAAAAACTGTTTTTT. It translates to CASNPPGGRGEKLFF.